This TCR beta chain originates from a study of T cells in women clearing cervical HPV infection. Across the whole study: Case blood drawn at lesion detection; control blood after infection cleared. With HLA typing for only a few women, HLA confounding remains possible.

Trimming removed 4 bases at V and 8 bases at J, with 10 bases between. Per the germline V gene, CDR1 is SGHKS and CDR2 is YYEKEE (reference sequence). The CDR3 loop spans 12 amino acids. Libraries were prepared by immunoSEQ multiplex PCR; TCRdb keeps only in-frame clonotypes and omits some of them. The sample has 40,000 to 45,000 clones, and its top ten clones hold 1.2%. Comments on this clone: The CDR3 extends 3 residues past the end of the read, so its final part is completed from the germline J gene.

V gene TRBV5-5 combines with J gene TRBJ2-1; no clear D. This receptor was obtained from a woman aged 18-69 years with a cervical HPV16 infection that either progressed to CIN3+ or cleared (not recorded which). The source material was blood buffy coat. Partial CDR3 DNA: TGTGCCAGCAGCACGACTCCTTATGAG. It codes for CASSTTPYE. The whole CDR3 protein is CASSTTPYEQFF.